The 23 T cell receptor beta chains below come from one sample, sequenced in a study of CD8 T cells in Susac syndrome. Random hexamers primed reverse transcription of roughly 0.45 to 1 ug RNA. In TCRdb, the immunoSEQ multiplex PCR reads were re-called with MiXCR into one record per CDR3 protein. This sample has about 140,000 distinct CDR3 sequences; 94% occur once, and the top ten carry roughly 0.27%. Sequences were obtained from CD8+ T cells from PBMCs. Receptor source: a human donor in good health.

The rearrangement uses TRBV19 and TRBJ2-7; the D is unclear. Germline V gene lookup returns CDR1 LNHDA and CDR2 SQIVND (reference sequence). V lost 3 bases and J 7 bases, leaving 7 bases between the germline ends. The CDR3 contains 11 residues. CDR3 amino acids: CASSIFGEQYF. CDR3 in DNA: TGTGCCAGTAGTATCTTCGGGGAGCAGTACTTC.

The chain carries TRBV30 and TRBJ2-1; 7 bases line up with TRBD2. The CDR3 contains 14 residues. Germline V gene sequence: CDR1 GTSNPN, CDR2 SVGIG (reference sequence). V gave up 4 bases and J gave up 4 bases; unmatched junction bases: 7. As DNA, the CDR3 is TGTGCCTGGATCATGAGGGGAGGGTACAATGAGCAGTTCTTC. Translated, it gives CAWIMRGGYNEQFF.

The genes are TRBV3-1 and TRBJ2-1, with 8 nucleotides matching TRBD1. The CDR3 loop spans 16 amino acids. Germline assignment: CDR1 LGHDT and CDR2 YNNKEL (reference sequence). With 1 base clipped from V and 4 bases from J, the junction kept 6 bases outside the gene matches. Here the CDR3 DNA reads TGTGCCAGCAGCCAAGCCGGTGGGGACAGGTACAATGAGCAGTTCTTC. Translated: CASSQAGGDRYNEQFF.

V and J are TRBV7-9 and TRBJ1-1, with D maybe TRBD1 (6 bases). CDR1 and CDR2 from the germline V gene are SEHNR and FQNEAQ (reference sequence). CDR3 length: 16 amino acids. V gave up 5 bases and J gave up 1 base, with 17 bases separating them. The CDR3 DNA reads TGTGCCAGCAGCCCTCCATTACAGGGTGCGAACACTGAAGCTTTCTTT. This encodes CASSPPLQGANTEAFF.

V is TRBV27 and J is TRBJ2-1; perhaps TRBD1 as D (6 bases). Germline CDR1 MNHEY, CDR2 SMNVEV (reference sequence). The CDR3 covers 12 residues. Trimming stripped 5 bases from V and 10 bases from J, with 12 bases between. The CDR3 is CASSPGTTEQFF. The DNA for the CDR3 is TGTGCCAGCAGTCCCGGGACAACCGAGCAGTTCTTC.

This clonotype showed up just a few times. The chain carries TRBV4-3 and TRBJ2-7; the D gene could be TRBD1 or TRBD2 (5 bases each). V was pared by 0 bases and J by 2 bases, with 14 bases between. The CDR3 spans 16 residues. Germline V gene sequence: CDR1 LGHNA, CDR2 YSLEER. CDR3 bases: TGCGCCAGCAGCCAAGATAGGAACGTGGGGGCCTACGAGCAGTACTTC. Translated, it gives CASSQDRNVGAYEQYF.

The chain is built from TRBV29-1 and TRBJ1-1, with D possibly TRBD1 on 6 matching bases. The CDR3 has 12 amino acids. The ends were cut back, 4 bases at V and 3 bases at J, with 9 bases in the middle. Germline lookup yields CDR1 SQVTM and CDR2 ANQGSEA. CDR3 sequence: CSVVGGHTEAFF. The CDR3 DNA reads TGCAGCGTTGTGGGGGGGCACACTGAAGCTTTCTTT.

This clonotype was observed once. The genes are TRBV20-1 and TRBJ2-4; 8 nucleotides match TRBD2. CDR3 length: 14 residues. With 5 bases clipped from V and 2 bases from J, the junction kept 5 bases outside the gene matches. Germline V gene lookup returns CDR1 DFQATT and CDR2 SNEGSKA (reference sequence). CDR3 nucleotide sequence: TGCAGTGCTTTAGCGGGGACTTCCAAAAACATTCAGTACTTC. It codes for CSALAGTSKNIQYF.

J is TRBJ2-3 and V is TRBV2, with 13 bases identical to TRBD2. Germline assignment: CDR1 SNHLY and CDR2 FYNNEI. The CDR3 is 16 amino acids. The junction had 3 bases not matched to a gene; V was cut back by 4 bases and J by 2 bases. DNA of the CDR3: TGTGCCAGCAGTGTGGGACTAGCGGGACCCACAGATACGCAGTATTTT. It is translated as CASSVGLAGPTDTQYF.

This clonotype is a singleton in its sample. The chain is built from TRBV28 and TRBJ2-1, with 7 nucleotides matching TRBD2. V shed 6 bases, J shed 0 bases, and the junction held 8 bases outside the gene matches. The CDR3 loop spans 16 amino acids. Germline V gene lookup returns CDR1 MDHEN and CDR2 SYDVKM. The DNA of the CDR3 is TGTGCCAGCAGCTTCCCCTGGACTAGCTCCTACAATGAGCAGTTCTTC. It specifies CASSFPWTSSYNEQFF.

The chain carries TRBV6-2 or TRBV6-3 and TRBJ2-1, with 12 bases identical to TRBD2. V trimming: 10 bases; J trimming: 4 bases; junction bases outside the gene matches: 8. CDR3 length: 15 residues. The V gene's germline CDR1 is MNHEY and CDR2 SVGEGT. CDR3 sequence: CATGLAGTGYNEQFF. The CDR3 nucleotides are TGTGCCACAGGACTAGCGGGAACTGGGTACAATGAGCAGTTCTTC.

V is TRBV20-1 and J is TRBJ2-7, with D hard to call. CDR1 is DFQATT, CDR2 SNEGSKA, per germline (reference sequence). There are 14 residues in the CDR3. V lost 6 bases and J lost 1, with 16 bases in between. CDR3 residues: CSALRTLDSYEQYF. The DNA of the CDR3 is TGCAGTGCCCTACGGACGCTAGATTCCTACGAGCAGTACTTC.

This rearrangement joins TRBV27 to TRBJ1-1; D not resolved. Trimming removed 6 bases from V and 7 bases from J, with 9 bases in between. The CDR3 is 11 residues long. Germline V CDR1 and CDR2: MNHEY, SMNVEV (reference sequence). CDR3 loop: CASSGWGEAFF. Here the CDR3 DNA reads TGTGCCAGCAGCGGATGGGGTGAAGCTTTCTTT.

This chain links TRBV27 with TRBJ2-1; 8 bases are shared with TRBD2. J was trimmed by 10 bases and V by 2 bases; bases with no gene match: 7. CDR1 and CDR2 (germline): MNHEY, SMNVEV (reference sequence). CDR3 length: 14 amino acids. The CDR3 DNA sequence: TGTGCCAGCAGTTTAGCGGGAGGCCCTTGGGAGCAGTTCTTC. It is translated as CASSLAGGPWEQFF.

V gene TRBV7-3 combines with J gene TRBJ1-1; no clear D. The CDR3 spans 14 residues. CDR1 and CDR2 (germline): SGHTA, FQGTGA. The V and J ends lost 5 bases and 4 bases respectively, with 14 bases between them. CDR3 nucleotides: TGTGCCAGCAGCCGGGAACCACGAGGCACTGAAGCTTTCTTT. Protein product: CASSREPRGTEAFF. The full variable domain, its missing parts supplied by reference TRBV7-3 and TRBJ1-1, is GAGVSQTPSNKVTEKGKYVELRCDPISGHTALYWYRQSLGQGPEFLIYFQGTGAADDSGLPNDRFFAVRPEGSVSTLKIQRTERGDSAVYLCASSREPRGTEAFFGQGTRLTVV.

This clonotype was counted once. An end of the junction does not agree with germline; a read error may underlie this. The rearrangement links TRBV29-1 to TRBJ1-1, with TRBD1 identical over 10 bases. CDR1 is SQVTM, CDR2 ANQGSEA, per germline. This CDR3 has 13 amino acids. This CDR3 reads CSGAGTGEETPIF. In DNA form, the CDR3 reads TGCAGCGGCGCCGGGACAGGGGAGGAAACTCCTATCTTT.

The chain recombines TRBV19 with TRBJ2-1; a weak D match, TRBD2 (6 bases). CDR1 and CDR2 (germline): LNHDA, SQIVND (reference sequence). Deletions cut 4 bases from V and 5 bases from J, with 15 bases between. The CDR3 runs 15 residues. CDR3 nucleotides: TGTGCCAGTAGTACCACGATGGAGGGCCACAATGAGCAGTTCTTC. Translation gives CASSTTMEGHNEQFF.

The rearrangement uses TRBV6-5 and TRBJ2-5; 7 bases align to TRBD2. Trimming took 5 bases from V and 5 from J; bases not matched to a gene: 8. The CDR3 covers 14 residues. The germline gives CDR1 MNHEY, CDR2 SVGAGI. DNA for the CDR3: TGTGCCAGCAGTGGGAGGGTCATTGACGAGACCCAGTACTTC. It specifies CASSGRVIDETQYF.

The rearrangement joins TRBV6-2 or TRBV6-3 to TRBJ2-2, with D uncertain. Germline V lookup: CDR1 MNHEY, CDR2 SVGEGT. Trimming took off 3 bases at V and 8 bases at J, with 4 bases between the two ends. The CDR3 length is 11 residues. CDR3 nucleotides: TGTGCCAGCAGTTATAGGGGGGAGCTGTTTTTT. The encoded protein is CASSYRGELFF.

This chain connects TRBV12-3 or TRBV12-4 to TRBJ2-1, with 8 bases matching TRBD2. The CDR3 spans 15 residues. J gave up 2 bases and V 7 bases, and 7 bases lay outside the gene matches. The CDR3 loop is CASTQAGVPYNEQFF. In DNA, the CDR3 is TGTGCCAGCACCCAAGCGGGAGTCCCCTACAATGAGCAGTTCTTC.

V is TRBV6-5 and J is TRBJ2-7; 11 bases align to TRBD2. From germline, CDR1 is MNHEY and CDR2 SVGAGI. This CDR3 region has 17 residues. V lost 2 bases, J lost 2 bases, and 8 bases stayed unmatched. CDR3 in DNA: TGTGCCAGCAGTTACGGTACTAGCGGGAGTGGAGCCTACGAGCAGTACTTC. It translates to CASSYGTSGSGAYEQYF.

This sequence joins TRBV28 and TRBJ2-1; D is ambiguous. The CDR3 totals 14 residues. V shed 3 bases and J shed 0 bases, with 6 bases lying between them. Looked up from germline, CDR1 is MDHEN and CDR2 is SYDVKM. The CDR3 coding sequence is TGTGCCAGCAGTTTCAGAGACTCCTACAATGAGCAGTTCTTC. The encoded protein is CASSFRDSYNEQFF.

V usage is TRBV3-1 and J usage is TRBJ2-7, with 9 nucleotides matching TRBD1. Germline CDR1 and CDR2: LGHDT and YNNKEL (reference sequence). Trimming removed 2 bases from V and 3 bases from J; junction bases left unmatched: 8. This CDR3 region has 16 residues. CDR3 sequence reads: CASSQIPGQGRYEQYF. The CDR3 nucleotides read TGTGCCAGCAGCCAAATTCCGGGACAGGGACGCTACGAGCAGTACTTC.